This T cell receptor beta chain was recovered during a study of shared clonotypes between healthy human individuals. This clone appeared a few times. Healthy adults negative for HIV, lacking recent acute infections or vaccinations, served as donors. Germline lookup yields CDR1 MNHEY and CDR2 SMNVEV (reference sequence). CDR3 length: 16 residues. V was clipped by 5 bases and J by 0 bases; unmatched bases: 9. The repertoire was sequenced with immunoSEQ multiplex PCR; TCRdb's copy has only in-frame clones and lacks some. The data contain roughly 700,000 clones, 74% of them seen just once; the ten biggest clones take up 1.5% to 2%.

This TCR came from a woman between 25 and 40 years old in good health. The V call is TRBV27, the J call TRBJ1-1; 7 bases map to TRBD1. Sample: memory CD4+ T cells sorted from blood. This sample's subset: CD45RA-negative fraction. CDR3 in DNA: TGTGCCAGCAGTCATCGACAGGGAGTAATGAACACTGAAGCTTTCTTT. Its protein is CASSHRQGVMNTEAFF.